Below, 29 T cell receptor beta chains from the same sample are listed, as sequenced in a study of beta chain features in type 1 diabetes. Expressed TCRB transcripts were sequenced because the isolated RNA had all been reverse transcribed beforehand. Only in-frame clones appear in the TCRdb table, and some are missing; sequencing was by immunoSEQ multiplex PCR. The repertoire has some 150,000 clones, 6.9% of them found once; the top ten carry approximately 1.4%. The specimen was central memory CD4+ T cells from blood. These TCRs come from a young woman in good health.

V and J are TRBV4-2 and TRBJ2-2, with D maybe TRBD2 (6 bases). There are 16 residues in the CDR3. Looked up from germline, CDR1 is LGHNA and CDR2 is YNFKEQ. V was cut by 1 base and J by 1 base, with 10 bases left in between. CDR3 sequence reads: CASSQVAEGNTGELFF. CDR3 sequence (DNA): TGTGCCAGCAGCCAAGTTGCGGAGGGGAACACCGGGGAGCTGTTTTTT.

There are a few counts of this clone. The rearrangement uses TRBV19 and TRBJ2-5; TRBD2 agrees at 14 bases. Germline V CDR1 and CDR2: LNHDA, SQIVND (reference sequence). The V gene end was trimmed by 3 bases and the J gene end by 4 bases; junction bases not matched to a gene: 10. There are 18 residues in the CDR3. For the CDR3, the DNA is TGTGCCAGTAGTATGGGACTAGCGGGAGAGAGTAGGCCAGAGACCCAGTACTTC. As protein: CASSMGLAGESRPETQYF.

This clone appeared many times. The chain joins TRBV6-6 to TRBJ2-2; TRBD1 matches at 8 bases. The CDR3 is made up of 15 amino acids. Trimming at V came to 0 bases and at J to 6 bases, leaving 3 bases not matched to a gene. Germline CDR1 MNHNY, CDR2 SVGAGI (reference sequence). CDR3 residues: CASSYSGTGAGELFF. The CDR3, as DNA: TGTGCCAGCAGTTACTCGGGGACAGGTGCCGGGGAGCTGTTTTTT.

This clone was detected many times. CDR3 coding DNA: TGTGCCAGCAGCCAAAGTGAGGTAAAGCAGTTCTTC. This codes for CASSQSEVKQFF. This sequence joins TRBV14 and TRBJ2-1; unclear D gene. The germline CDR1 and CDR2 sequences are SGHDN and FVKESK. Trimming pared 2 bases from V and 11 bases from J, leaving 10 bases between. The CDR3 loop spans 12 amino acids. The full variable domain, in which reference TRBV14 and TRBJ2-1 provide the parts outside the CDR3, is EAGVTQFPSHSVIEKGQTVTLRCDPISGHDNLYWYRRVMGKEIKFLLHFVKESKQDESGMPNNRFLAERTGGTYSTLKVQPAELEDSGVYFCASSQSEVKQFFGPGTRLTVL.

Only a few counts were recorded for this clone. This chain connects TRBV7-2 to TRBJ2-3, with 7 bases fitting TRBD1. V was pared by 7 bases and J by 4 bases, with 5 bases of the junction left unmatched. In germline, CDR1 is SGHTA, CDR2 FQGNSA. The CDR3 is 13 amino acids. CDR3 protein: CASTFRGSDTQYF. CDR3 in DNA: TGTGCCAGCACCTTCAGGGGGTCAGATACGCAGTATTTT. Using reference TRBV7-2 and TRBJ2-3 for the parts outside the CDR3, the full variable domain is GAGVSQSPSNKVTEKGKDVELRCDPISGHTALYWYRQSLGQGLEFLIYFQGNSAPDKSGLPSDRFSAERTGGSVSTLTIQRTQQEDSAVYLCASTFRGSDTQYFGPGTRLTVL.

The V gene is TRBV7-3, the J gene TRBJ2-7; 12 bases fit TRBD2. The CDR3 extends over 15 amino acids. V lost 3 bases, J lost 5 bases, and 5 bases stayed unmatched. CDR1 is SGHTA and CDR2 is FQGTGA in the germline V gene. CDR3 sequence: CASSFRLAGAHEQYF. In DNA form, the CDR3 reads TGTGCCAGCAGCTTCCGACTAGCGGGAGCCCACGAGCAGTACTTC.

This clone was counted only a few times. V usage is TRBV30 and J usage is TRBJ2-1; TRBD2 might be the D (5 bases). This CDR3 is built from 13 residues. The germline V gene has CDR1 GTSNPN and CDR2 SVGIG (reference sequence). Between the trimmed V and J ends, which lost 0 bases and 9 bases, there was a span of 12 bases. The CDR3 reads CAWSVLEGTEQFF. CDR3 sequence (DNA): TGTGCCTGGAGTGTACTCGAGGGTACTGAGCAGTTCTTC.

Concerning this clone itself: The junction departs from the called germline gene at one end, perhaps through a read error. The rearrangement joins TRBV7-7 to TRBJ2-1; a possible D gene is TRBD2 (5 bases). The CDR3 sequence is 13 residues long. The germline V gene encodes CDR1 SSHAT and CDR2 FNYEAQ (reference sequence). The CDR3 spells CASSLDQRREQFF. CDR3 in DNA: TGTGCTAGCAGCTTGGATCAGCGGCGGGAGCAGTTCTTC. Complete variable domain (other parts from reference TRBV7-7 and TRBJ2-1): GAGVSQSPRYKVTKRGQDVTLRCDPISSHATLYWYQQALGQGPEFLTYFNYEAQPDKSGLPSDRFSAERPEGSISTLTIQRTEQRDSAMYRCASSLDQRREQFFGPGTRLTVL.

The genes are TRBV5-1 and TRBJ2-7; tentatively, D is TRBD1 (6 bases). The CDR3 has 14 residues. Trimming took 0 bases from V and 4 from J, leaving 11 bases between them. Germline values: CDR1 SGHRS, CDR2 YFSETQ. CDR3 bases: TGCGCCAGCAGCTTGGGACAGGCCGCGTACGAGCAGTACTTC. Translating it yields CASSLGQAAYEQYF.

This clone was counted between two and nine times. The DNA for the CDR3 is TGTGCCAGCAGCCCCCACGACACCCCCCCGTTCTTC. Its protein is CASSPHDTPPFF. This chain uses TRBV7-2 with TRBJ2-1; D unclear. Trimming pared 5 bases from V and 15 bases from J, leaving 17 bases between. The CDR3 has 12 residues. Germline V gene lookup returns CDR1 SGHTA and CDR2 FQGNSA.

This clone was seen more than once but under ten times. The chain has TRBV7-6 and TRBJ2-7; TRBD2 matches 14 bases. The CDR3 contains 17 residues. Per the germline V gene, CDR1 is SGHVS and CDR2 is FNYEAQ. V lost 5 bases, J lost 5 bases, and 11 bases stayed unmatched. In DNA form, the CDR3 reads TGTGCCAGCAGCCCGAAAGCGGGGACTAGCGGGAGTCACGAGCAGTACTTC. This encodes CASSPKAGTSGSHEQYF.

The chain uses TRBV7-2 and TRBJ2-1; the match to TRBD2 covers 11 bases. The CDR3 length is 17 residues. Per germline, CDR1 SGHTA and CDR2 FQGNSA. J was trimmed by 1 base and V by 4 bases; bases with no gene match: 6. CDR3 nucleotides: TGTGCCAGCAGCTCCGGACTAGCGGGTTGGTCCTACAATGAGCAGTTCTTC. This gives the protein CASSSGLAGWSYNEQFF.

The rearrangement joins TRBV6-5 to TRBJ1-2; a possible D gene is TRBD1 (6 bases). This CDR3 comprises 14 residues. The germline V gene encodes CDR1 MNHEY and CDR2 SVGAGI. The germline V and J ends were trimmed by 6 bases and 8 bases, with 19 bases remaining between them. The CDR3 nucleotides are TGTGCCAGCAGGGATAACAAAGGGGGAAGCGGCTACACCTTC. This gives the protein CASRDNKGGSGYTF.

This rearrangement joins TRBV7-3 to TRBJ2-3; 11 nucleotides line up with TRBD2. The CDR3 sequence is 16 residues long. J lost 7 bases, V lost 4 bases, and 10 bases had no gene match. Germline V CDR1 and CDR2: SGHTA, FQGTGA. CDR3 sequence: CASSSAGASGRNTQYF. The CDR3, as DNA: TGTGCCAGCAGCTCCGCAGGGGCTAGCGGGAGGAATACGCAGTATTTT.

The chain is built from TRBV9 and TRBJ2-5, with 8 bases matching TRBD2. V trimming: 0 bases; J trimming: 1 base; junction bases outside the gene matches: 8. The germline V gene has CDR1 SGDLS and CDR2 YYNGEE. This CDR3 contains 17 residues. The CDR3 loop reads CASSVGSGGGTQETQYF. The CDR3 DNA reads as TGTGCCAGCAGCGTAGGTTCCGGGGGGGGGACCCAAGAGACCCAGTACTTC.

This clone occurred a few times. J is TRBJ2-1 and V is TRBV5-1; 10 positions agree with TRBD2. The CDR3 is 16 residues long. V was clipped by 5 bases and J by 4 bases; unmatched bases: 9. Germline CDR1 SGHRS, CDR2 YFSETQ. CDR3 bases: TGCGCCAGCAGTTACCAGCGGGAGGGCCGGTACAATGAGCAGTTCTTC. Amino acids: CASSYQREGRYNEQFF. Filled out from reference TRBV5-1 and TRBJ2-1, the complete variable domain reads KAGVTQTPRYLIKTRGQQVTLSCSPISGHRSVSWYQQTPGQGLQFLFEYFSETQRNKGNFPGRFSGRQFSNSRSEMNVSTLELGDSALYLCASSYQREGRYNEQFFGPGTRLTVL.

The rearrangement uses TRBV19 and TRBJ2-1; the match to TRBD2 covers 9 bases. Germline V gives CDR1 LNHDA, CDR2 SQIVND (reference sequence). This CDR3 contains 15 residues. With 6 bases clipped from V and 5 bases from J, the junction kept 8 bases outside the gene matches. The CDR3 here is CASRREGPANNEQFF. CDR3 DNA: TGTGCCAGTAGGCGGGAGGGCCCGGCTAACAATGAGCAGTTCTTC.

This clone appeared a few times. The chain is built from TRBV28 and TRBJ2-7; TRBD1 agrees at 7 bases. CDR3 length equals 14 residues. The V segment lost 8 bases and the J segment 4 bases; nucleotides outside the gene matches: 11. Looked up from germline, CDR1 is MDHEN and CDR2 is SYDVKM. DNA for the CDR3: TGTGCCAGCGCCACGGGACAGTCGCCGTACGAGCAGTACTTC. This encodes CASATGQSPYEQYF.

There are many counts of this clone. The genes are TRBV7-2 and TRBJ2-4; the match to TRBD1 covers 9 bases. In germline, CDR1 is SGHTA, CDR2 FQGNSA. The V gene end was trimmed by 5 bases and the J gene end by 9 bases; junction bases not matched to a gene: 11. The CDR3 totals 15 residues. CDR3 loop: CASSQTQTGGGIQYF. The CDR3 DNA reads TGTGCCAGCAGCCAAACTCAGACAGGGGGGGGCATTCAGTACTTC. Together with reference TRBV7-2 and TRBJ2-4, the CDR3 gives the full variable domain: GAGVSQSPSNKVTEKGKDVELRCDPISGHTALYWYRQSLGQGLEFLIYFQGNSAPDKSGLPSDRFSAERTGGSVSTLTIQRTQQEDSAVYLCASSQTQTGGGIQYFGAGTRLSVL.

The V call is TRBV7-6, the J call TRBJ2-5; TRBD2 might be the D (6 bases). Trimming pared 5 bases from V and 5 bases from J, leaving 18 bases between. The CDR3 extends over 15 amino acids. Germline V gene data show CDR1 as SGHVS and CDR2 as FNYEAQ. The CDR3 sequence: CASSPGTARVETQYF. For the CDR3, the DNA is TGTGCCAGCAGCCCCGGGACTGCTCGGGTCGAGACCCAGTACTTC.

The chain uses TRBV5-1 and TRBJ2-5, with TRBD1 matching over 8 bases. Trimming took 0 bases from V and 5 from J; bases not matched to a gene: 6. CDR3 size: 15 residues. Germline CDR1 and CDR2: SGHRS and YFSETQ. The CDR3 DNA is TGCGCCAGCAGCTTGGTTCAGGGGGCATCGGAGACCCAGTACTTC. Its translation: CASSLVQGASETQYF. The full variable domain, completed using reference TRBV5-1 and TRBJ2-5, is KAGVTQTPRYLIKTRGQQVTLSCSPISGHRSVSWYQQTPGQGLQFLFEYFSETQRNKGNFPGRFSGRQFSNSRSEMNVSTLELGDSALYLCASSLVQGASETQYFGPGTRLLVL.

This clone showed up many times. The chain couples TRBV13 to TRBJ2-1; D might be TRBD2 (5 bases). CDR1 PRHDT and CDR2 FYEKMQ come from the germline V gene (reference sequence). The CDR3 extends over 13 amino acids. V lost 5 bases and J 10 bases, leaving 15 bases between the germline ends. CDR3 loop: CASSQLRTPEQFF. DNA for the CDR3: TGTGCCAGCAGCCAACTCCGGACTCCAGAGCAGTTCTTC.

In DNA form, the CDR3 reads TGTGCCAGCAGCTTAAATCCAGGCTATGGCTACACCTTC. Translating gives CASSLNPGYGYTF. V gene TRBV7-3 combines with J gene TRBJ1-2; D not resolved. CDR1 and CDR2 from the germline V gene are SGHTA and FQGTGA. The CDR3 is 13 residues long. Trimming took off 1 base at V and 4 bases at J, with 7 bases between the two ends.

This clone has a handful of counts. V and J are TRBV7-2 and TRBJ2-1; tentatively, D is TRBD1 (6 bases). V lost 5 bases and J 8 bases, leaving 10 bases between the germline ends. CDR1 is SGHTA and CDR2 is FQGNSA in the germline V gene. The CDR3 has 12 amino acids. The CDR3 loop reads CASSRQDHEQFF. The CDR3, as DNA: TGTGCCAGCAGCCGACAGGACCATGAGCAGTTCTTC.

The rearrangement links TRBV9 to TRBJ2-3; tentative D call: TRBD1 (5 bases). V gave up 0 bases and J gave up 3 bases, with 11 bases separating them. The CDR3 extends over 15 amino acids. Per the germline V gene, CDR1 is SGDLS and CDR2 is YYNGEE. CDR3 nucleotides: TGTGCCAGCAGCGTAGGACAGCGAGCAACAGATACGCAGTATTTT. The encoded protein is CASSVGQRATDTQYF.

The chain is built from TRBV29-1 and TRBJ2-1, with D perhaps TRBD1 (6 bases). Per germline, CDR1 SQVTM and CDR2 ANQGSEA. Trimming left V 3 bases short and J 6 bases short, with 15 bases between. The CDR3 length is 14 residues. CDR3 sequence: CSVEADSLLNEQFF. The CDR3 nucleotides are TGCAGCGTTGAGGCGGACAGTTTGCTCAATGAGCAGTTCTTC.

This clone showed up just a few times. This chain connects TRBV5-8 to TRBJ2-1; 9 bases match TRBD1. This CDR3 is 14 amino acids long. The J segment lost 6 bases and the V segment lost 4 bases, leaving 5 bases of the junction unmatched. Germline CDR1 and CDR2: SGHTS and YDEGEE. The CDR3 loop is CASSTGTGFNEQFF. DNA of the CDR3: TGTGCCAGCAGCACAGGGACAGGGTTCAATGAGCAGTTCTTC.

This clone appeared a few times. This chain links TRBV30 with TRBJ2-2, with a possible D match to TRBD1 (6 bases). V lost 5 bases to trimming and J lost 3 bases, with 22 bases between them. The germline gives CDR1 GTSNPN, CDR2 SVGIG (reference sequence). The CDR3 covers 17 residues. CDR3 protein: CAWVDGARRTDTGELFF. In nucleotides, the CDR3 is TGTGCCTGGGTGGACGGAGCGAGGCGGACAGACACCGGGGAGCTGTTTTTT.

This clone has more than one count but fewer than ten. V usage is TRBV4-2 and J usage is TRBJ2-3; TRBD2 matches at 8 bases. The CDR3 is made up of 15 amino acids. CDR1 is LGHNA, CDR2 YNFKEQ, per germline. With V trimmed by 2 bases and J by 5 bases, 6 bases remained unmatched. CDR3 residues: CASSQREGQVDTQYF. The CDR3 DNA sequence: TGTGCCAGCAGCCAACGGGAGGGCCAGGTAGATACGCAGTATTTT.